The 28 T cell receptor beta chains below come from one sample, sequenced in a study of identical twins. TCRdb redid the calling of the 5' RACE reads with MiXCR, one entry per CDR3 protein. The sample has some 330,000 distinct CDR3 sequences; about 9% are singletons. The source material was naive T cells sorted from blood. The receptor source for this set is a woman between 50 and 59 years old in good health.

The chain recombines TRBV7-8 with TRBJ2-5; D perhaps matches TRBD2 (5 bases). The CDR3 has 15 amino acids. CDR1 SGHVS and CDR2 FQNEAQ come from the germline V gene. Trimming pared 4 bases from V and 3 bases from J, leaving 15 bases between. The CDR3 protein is CASSSPGSQKETQYF. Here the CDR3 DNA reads TGTGCCAGCAGCTCCCCGGGGTCACAGAAAGAGACCCAGTACTTC.

This CDR3 is CASSWTATEQYF. CDR3 DNA sequence: TGTGCCAGCAGCTGGACGGCTACCGAGCAGTACTTC. The V and J genes are TRBV7-2 and TRBJ2-7, with D uncertain. V shed 4 bases and J shed 6 bases, with 10 bases lying between them. The CDR3 contains 12 residues. Germline V gene lookup returns CDR1 SGHTA and CDR2 FQGNSA.

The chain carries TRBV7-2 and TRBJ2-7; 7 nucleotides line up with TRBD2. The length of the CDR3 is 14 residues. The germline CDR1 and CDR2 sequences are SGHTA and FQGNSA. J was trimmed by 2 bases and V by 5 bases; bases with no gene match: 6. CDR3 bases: TGTGCCAGCAGCCCAATACTAGCGCCCTACGAGCAGTACTTC. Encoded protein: CASSPILAPYEQYF.

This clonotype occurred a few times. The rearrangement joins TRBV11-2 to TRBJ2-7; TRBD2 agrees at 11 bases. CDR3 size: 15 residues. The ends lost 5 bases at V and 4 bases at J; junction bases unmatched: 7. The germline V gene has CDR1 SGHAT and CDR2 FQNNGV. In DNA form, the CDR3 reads TGTGCCAGCAGCCCACTAGCGGGAGAGGGGTACGAGCAGTACTTC. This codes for CASSPLAGEGYEQYF.

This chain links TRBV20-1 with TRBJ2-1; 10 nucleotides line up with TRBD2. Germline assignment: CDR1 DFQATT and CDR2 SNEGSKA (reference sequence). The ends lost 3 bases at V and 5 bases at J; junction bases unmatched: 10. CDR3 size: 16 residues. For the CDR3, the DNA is TGCAGTGCTAGCCTGCGGCTAGCGGGAGCCGACAATGAGCAGTTCTTC. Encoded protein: CSASLRLAGADNEQFF.

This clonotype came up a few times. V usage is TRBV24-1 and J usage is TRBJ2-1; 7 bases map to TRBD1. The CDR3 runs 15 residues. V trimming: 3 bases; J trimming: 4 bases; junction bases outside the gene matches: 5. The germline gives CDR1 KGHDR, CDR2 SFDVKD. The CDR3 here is CATSDRRDSYNEQFF. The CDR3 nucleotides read TGTGCCACCAGTGATCGCCGGGACAGTTACAATGAGCAGTTCTTC.

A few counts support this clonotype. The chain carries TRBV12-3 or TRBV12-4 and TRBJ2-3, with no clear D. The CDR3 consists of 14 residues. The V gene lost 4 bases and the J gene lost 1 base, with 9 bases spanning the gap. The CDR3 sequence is CASSSPVRTDTQYF. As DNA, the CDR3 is TGTGCCAGCAGTTCCCCGGTCCGCACAGATACGCAGTATTTT.

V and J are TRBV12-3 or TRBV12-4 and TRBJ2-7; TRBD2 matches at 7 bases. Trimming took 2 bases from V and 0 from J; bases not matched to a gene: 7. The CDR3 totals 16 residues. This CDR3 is CASSLILAAGSYEQYF. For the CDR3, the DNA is TGTGCCAGCAGTTTAATCCTAGCGGCGGGCTCCTACGAGCAGTACTTC.

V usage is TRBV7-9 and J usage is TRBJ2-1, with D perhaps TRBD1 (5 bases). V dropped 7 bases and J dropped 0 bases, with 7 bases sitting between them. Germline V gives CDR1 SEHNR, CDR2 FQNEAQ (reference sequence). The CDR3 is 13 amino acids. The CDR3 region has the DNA TGTGCCAGCAACCAGGGCTCCTACAATGAGCAGTTCTTC. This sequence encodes CASNQGSYNEQFF.

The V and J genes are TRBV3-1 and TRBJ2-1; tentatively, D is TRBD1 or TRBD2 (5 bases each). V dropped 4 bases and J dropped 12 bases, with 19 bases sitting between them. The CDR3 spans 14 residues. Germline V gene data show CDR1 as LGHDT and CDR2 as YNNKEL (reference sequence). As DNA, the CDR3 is TGTGCCAGCAGCCGAGGGACGGGCCAGAGGGTGCAGTTCTTC. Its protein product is CASSRGTGQRVQFF.

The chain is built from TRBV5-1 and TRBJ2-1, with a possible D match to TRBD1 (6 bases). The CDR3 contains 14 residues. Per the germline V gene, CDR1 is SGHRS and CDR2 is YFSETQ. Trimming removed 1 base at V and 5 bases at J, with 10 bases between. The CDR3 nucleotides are TGCGCCAGCAGCTTGCTTTCAGGGGACAATGAGCAGTTCTTC. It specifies CASSLLSGDNEQFF.

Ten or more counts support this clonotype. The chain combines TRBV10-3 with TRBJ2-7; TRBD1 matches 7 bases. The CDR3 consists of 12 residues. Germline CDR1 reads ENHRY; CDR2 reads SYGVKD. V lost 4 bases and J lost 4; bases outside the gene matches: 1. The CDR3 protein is CAISVQGYEQYV. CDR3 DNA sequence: TGTGCCATCAGTGTACAGGGGTACGAGCAGTACGTC.

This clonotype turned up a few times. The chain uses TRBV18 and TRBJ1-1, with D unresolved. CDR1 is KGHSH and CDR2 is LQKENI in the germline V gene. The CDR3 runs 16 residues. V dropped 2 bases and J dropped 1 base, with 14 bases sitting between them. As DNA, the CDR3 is TGTGCCAGCTCACCAGCGGAGGTGCCTAGGAACACTGAAGCTTTCTTT. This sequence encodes CASSPAEVPRNTEAFF.

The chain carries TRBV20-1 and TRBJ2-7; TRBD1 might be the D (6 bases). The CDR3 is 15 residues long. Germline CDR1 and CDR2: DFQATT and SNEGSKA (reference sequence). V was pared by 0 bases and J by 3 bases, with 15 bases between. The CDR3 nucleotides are TGCAGTGCTAGAGATTTCCTTCGGGACAACTACGAGCAGTACTTC. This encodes CSARDFLRDNYEQYF.

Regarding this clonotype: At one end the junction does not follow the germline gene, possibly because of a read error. This CDR3 is CASSLGLETENIEAFF. As DNA, the CDR3 is TGTGCCAGCAGTTTAGGCTTAGAGACGGAGAACATTGAAGCTTTCTTT. This chain joins TRBV12-3 or TRBV12-4 and TRBJ1-1; D gene ambiguous. The CDR3 covers 16 residues.

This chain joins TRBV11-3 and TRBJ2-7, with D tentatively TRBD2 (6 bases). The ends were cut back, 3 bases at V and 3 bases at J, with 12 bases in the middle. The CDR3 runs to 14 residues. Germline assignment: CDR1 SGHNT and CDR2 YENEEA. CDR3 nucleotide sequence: TGTGCCAGCAGCTTGCGGGACGGGAGCTACGAGCAGTACGTC. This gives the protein CASSLRDGSYEQYV.

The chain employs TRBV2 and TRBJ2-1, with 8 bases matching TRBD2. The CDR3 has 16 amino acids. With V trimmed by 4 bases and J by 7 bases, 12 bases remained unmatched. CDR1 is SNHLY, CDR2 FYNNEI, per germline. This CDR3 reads CASSGYGRALRNEQFF. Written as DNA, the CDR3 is TGTGCCAGCAGTGGCTACGGGAGGGCCCTGAGGAATGAGCAGTTCTTC.

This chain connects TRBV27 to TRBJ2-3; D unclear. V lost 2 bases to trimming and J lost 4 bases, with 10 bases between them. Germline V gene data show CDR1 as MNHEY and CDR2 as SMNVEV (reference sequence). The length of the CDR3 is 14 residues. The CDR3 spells CASSLLDGADTQYF. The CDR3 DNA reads TGTGCCAGCAGTTTACTGGACGGTGCAGATACGCAGTATTTT.

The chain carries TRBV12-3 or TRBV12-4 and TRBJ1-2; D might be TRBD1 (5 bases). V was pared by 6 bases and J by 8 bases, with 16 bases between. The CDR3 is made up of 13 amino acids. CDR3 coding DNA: TGTGCCAGCAGCCTTCTGGGGGGAAGGGGCTACACCTTC. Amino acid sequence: CASSLLGGRGYTF.

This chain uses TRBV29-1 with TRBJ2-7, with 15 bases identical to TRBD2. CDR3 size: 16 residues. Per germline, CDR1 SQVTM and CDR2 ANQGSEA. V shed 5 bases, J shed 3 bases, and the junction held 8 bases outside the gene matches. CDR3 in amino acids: CSVWTSGRVRDYEQYF. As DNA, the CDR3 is TGCAGCGTTTGGACTAGCGGGAGGGTCCGCGACTACGAGCAGTACTTC.

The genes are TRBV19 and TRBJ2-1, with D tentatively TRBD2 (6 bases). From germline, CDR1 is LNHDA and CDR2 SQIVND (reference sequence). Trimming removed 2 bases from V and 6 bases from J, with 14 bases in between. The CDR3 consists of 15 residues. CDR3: CASSIPQTRGNEQFF. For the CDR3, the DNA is TGTGCCAGTAGTATACCCCAGACTAGGGGCAATGAGCAGTTCTTC.

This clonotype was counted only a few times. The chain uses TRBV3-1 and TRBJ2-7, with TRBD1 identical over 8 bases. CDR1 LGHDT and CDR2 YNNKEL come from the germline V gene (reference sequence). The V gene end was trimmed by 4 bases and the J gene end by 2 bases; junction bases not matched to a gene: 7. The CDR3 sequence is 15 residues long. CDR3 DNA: TGTGCCAGCAGCCGACGGACAGGGTGGACCTACGAGCAGTACGTC. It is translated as CASSRRTGWTYEQYV.

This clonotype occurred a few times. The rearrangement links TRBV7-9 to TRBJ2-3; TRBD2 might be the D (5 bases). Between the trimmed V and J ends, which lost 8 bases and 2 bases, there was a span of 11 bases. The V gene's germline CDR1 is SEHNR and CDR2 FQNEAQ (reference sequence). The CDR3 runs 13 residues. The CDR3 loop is CASGLLHTDTQYF. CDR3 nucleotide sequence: TGTGCCAGCGGACTCCTACACACAGATACGCAGTATTTT.

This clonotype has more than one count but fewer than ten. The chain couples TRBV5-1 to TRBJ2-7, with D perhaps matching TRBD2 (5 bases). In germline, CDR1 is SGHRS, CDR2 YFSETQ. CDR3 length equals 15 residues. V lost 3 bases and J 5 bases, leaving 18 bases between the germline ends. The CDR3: CASSSWGNEGHEQYF. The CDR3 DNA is TGCGCCAGCAGCTCTTGGGGAAACGAGGGCCACGAGCAGTACTTC.

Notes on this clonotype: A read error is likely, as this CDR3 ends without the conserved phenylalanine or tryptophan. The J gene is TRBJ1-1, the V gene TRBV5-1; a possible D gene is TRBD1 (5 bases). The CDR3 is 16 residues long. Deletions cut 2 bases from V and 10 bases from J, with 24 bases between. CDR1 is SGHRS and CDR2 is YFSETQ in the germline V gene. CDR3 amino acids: CASSLGQGSSLRGAFI. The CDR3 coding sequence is TGCGCCAGCAGCTTAGGCCAGGGCTCCTCTCTTCGTGGAGCTTTCATT.

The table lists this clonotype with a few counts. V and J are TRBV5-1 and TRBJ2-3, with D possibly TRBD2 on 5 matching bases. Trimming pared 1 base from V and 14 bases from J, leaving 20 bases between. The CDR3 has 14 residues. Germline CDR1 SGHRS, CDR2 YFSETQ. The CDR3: CASSLLDYRGTLYF. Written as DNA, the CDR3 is TGCGCCAGCAGCTTGCTCGATTATCGGGGTACTCTGTATTTT.

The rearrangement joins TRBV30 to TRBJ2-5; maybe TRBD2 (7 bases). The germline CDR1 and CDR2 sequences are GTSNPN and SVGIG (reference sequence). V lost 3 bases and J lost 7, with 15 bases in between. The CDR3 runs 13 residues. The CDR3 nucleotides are TGTGCCTGGAGCGGGGGGCGGATAGGGACCCAGTACTTC. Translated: CAWSGGRIGTQYF.

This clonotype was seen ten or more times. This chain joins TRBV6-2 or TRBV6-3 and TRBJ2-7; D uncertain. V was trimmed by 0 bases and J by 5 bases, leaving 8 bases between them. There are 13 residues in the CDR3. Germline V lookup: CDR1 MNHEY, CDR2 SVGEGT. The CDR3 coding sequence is TGTGCCAGCAGTTACTCGAGGACGAACGAGCAGTACGTC. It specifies CASSYSRTNEQYV.